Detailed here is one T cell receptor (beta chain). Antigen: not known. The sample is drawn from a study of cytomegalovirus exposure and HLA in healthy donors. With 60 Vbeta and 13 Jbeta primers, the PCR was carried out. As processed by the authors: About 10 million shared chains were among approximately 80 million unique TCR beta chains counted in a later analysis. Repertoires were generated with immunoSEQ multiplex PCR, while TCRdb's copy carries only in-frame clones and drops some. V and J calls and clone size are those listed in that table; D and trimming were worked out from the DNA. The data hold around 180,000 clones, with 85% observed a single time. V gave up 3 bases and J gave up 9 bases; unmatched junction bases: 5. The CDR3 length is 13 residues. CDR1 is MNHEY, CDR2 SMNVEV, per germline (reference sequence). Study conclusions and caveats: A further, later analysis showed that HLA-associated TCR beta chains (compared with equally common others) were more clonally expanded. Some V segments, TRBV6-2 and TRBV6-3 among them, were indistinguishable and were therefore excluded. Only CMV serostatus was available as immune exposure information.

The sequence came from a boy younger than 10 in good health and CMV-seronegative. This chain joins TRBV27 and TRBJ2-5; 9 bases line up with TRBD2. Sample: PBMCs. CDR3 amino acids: CASSFAGGEAQYF. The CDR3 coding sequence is TGTGCCAGCAGTTTTGCGGGGGGGGAGGCCCAGTACTTC.